One T cell receptor beta chain is described in this entry. Its target is not known. The sample comes from a study of shared clonotypes between healthy human individuals. Whole-study context: CD4 naive cells filled three plates per donor, CD4 memory three, CD8 naive two and CD8 memory one. Whole-study findings and limits: What rarefaction showed was incomplete sorted-subset sequencing despite large depth. Researchers found naive subsets generally carried larger estimated richness than memory subsets.

Sequencing was at deep level. Clones were read by immunoSEQ multiplex PCR, and TCRdb kept only the in-frame ones, dropping some. The sample lists about 2,500,000 clones, more than 80% seen once, with roughly 0.13% in the top ten. Deletions cut 1 base from V and 7 bases from J, with 23 bases between. Looked up from germline, CDR1 is SGHTA and CDR2 is FQGNSA. The length of the CDR3 is 17 residues. The receptor's source is a man aged 18 to 29 in good health. Sequences were obtained from naive CD4+ T cells sorted from blood. Subset defined: CD45RA+ positively selected. The V call is TRBV7-2, the J call TRBJ2-7; a possible D gene is TRBD2 (8 bases). CDR3 nucleotide sequence: TGTGCCAGCAGCTTAGGAGTAGCGGGAACCCCAGGGGGTGAGCAGTACTTC. It translates to CASSLGVAGTPGGEQYF.